The clone carrying this TCR beta chain showed up many times. The entry originates in a study of T cell repertoires in cytomegalovirus infection. From the reads, TCRdb called clonotypes with MiXCR, one entry per CDR3 protein. The repertoire holds hundreds of thousands of distinct CDR3 sequences, with 17% as singletons. V was cut by 6 bases and J by 3 bases, with 14 bases left in between. This CDR3 has 14 residues. Germline V gives CDR1 WSHSY, CDR2 SAAADI. The sample was PBMCs. This clonotype was sampled from a human donor in good health (CMV status not recorded). Some clones in this sample may be carry-over from other donors' samples. The rearrangement links TRBV10-2 to TRBJ1-1; D perhaps matches TRBD1 (6 bases). CDR3 nucleotide sequence: TGCGCCAGCAGGAGGGGGGTAGGGGACACTGAAGCTTTCTTT. Its translation: CASRRGVGDTEAFF.